This T cell receptor beta chain was sequenced during a study of shared clonotypes between healthy human individuals. Background on the study: Each donor had three CD4 naive, three CD4 memory, two CD8 naive and one CD8 memory plate. General study points: Depth was large, yet rarefaction showed that sorted-subset sequencing was incomplete.

Germline V gene data show CDR1 as SGHVS and CDR2 as FQNEAQ. The CDR3 covers 16 residues. V lost 0 bases and J lost 0, with 6 bases in between. On this clone itself: Its antigen is still unknown.

Caucasian adults living in Nashville, Tennessee, provided all samples. Deep was the level at which the assay was run. Assay used: immunoSEQ multiplex PCR; TCRdb lists only in-frame clones, some missing. The table shows millions of clones, with 95% occurring only once. The TCR sequence derives from a man aged 18 to 30 in good health. This sequence joins TRBV7-8 and TRBJ1-6; D is uncertain. Input material: naive CD4+ T cells sorted from blood. Noted subset: CD45RA+ positively selected. The CDR3 sequence: CASSLATSSYNSPLHF. CDR3 sequence (DNA): TGTGCCAGCAGCTTAGCCACGAGCTCCTATAATTCACCCCTCCACTTT.